The rows below give T cell receptor beta chains drawn from one sample of a study of T-cell memory formation after mild COVID-19. TCRdb re-called the 5' RACE reads with MiXCR, one entry per CDR3 protein. The data contain around 110,000 distinct CDR3 sequences, under 15% of them singletons. The sample was PBMCs or a T cell subset sorted from them (not recorded which). These receptors originate from an adult woman who had mild COVID-19 (a few samples of this study predate the infection). Cell type and time point are not known. CDR3s include the opening cysteine and the closing phenylalanine or tryptophan. D genes are given only for firm matches. Rows give clone size only sometimes, using once, few, many, or a class for an expanded clone.

TRBV4-1	TRBD1	NA	TRBJ2-6	TGCGCCAGCAGCCAAGGAGGGGGCACGAGAACACCGACTGGGGCCAACGTCCTGACTTTC	CASSQGGGTRTPTGANVLTF
TRBV12-3/TRBV12-4	NA	many	TRBJ2-3	TGTGCCAGCAGCTCCTTTGGACAGATGACTAGTCCTGATACGCAGTATTTT	CASSSFGQMTSPDTQYF
TRBV21-1	NA	few	TRBJ1-1	TGTGCCAGCAGCGCAAGCGGTCCGGACAGAGGCACTGAAGCTTTCTTT	CASSASGPDRGTEAFF
TRBV3-1	TRBD1	few	TRBJ2-3	TGTGCCAGCAGCCATATAACAGGGGGCGCGAGTAATACGCAGTATTTT	CASSHITGGASNTQYF
TRBV5-1	TRBD2	few	TRBJ2-7	TGCGCCAGCAGCCTCCGGACTAGCTACGAGCAGTACTTC	CASSLRTSYEQYF
TRBV4-1	NA	few	TRBJ2-2	TGCGCCAGCAGCCAAGCCCACCCCCCCCCAGGGGCCACCGGGGAGCTGTTTTTT	CASSQAHPPPGATGELFF
TRBV5-1	NA	NA	TRBJ2-5	TGCGCCAGCAGCTTGGGAGTAATGGCTACCTCCCAAGAGACCCAGTACTTC	CASSLGVMATSQETQYF
TRBV5-1	TRBD1	NA	TRBJ2-7	TGCGCCAGCAGCTGGGACAGCCTCTCCTACGAGCAGTACTTC	CASSWDSLSYEQYF
TRBV7-8	TRBD1	many	TRBJ2-7	TGTGCCAGCAGCCCCGGACAGGATCAATCCTACGAGCAGTACTTC	CASSPGQDQSYEQYF
TRBV13	TRBD1	NA	TRBJ2-3	TGTGCCAGCAGCTTCAGGACAGGGCCGGCAGATACGCAGTATTTT	CASSFRTGPADTQYF
TRBV20-1	TRBD2	few	TRBJ2-7	TGCAGTGCTAGGGGTGGGACTAGCGGGCTCTACGAGCAGTACTTC	CSARGGTSGLYEQYF
TRBV4-1	NA	NA	TRBJ2-1	TGCGCCAGCAGCCAACGGGGGAACAGGGAGGACAATGAGCAGTTCTTC	CASSQRGNREDNEQFF
TRBV13	NA	NA	TRBJ2-2	TGTGCCAGCAGGGAGGGCACCGGGGAGCTGTTTTTT	CASREGTGELFF
TRBV3-1	TRBD2	NA	TRBJ2-1	TGTGCCAGCAGCGCCTCTAGCGGGAGGGCACAGAGCTCCTACAATGAGCAGTTCTTC	CASSASSGRAQSSYNEQFF
TRBV5-1	TRBD1	many	TRBJ2-1	TGCGCCAGCAGCTTGCTATCGGGACAGGGGTACAATGAGCAGTTCTTC	CASSLLSGQGYNEQFF
TRBV7-3	TRBD2	many	TRBJ2-5	TGTGCCAGCAGCCTCGGCACTAGCGGGCAAGAGACCCAGTACTTC	CASSLGTSGQETQYF
TRBV5-1	NA	few	TRBJ2-7	TGCGCCAGCAGCTTCTCAGATAGACCCTACGAGCAGTACTTC	CASSFSDRPYEQYF
TRBV14	TRBD2	NA	TRBJ2-5	TGTGCCAGCAGCCAAGCTCGGACTAGCAGAGGCCTGCAAGAGACCCAGTACTTC	CASSQARTSRGLQETQYF
TRBV5-1	NA	NA	TRBJ2-7	TGCGCCAGCAGCTTCCGGGACTCCTACATGGGGGAGCAGTACTTC	CASSFRDSYMGEQYF
TRBV20-1	TRBD1	NA	TRBJ2-6	TGCAGTGCCTGGTCGGGACAGGGGATTTTGGGGGCCAACGTCCTGACTTTC	CSAWSGQGILGANVLTF
TRBV20-1	TRBD1	few	TRBJ2-7	TGCAGTGCTGGGGGGACAGGGACCTACGAGCAGTACTTC	CSAGGTGTYEQYF
TRBV11-2	TRBD2	few	TRBJ2-3	TGTGCCAGCAGCTATCGGACTAGCGGGTGGTCTGGCGATACGCAGTATTTT	CASSYRTSGWSGDTQYF
TRBV18	TRBD1	NA	TRBJ2-7	TGTGCCAGCTCATCCACGGACAGGACGTCCTACGAGCAGTACTTC	CASSSTDRTSYEQYF
TRBV20-1	NA	NA	TRBJ1-6	TGCAGTGCTAGAGATGGCAGGGCGACGGATAATTCACCCCTCCACTTT	CSARDGRATDNSPLHF
TRBV4-1	TRBD2	NA	TRBJ2-5	TGCGCCAGCAGCCCGGGGGAACTAGCGGGGATCCAAGAGACCCAGTACTTC	CASSPGELAGIQETQYF
TRBV4-3	TRBD2	many	TRBJ2-1	TGCGCCAGCAGCCAAGATGGGACTAGCGGGCACAATGAGCAGTTCTTC	CASSQDGTSGHNEQFF
TRBV9	TRBD1	many	TRBJ2-7	TGTGCCAGCAGCCCTCGGGACAGGCTCCACGAGCAGTACTTC	CASSPRDRLHEQYF
TRBV10-3	TRBD2	NA	TRBJ2-3	TGTGCCATCAGTGACGGGAGGAAGGAAGATACGCAGTATTTT	CAISDGRKEDTQYF
TRBV4-2	NA	many	TRBJ2-2	TGTGCCAGCAGCCCGGATTTGTGGGGTCCGAACACCGGGGAGCTGTTTTTT	CASSPDLWGPNTGELFF
TRBV20-1	TRBD1	NA	TRBJ2-5	TGCAGTGCTAGAGTAGACCAGGGGGCTTGGGAGACCCAGTACTTC	CSARVDQGAWETQYF
TRBV7-9	NA	NA	TRBJ2-7	TGTGCCAGCTCTCTCCCGGACAGTTCGGGCTACGAGCAGTACTTC	CASSLPDSSGYEQYF
TRBV7-9	TRBD1	NA	TRBJ2-2	TGTGCCAGCAGCTCGGACAGGAACCCCACCGGGGAGCTGTTTTTT	CASSSDRNPTGELFF
TRBV6-5	NA	few	TRBJ2-2	TGTGCCAGCAGTTTGGCAGGGGGGTCCGGGGAGCTGTTTTTT	CASSLAGGSGELFF
TRBV24-1	NA	NA	TRBJ1-1	TGTGCCACCAGCACCAGGGAATTGAACACTGAAGCTTTCTTT	CATSTRELNTEAFF
TRBV5-1	NA	few	TRBJ1-2	TGCGCCAGCAGCTTGGGTACAGGGACGAATGGCTACACCTTC	CASSLGTGTNGYTF
TRBV12-3/TRBV12-4	NA	NA	TRBJ1-1	TGTGCCAGCAGTTTCTTTAGTTCGGGACCCCGGGAAAGAGCTTTCTTT	CASSFFSSGPRERAFF
TRBV15	NA	few	TRBJ2-1	TGTGCCACCAGCATTTACAGGGAATCGCATGAGCAGTTCTTC	CATSIYRESHEQFF
TRBV6-2/TRBV6-3	TRBD1	NA	TRBJ2-4	TGTGCCAGCCGACAGGGGGTATACATTCAGTACTTC	CASRQGVYIQYF
TRBV20-1	NA	few	TRBJ2-1	TGCAGTGCTAGAGGGGCTAGGACGTATGAGCAGTTCTTC	CSARGARTYEQFF
TRBV7-9	NA	NA	TRBJ2-1	TGTGCCCTCGGGGCAGGGGATGACGCTGAGCAGTTCTTC	CALGAGDDAEQFF
TRBV7-3	NA	few	TRBJ1-2	TGTGCCAGCAGCTTAACAGGGGCGCAGGACTATGGCTACACCTTC	CASSLTGAQDYGYTF